A few counts support the clone carrying this T cell receptor beta chain. What it binds is not known. The data were taken from a study of T cells in localized non-small cell lung cancer. The table came from immunoSEQ multiplex PCR; TCRdb's copy has only in-frame clones and leaves some out. The sample has about 2,300 clones, approximately 35% seen once. The length of the CDR3 is 14 residues. The germline V gene has CDR1 SGHNT and CDR2 YENEEA. V was trimmed by 5 bases and J by 2 bases, leaving 13 bases between them. Study outcomes and limitations: A median around 57 of the top 100 tumor clones appeared in adjacent lung. The highest T cell clonality was in uninvolved adjacent lung, above tumor. Sequencing involved a lone tumor region, leaving heterogeneity possible. Blood T cell density predicted longer survival; adjacent-lung clonality, shorter.

This material consisted of lymph node tissue, taken before any cancer treatment. V usage is TRBV11-3 and J usage is TRBJ2-7; TRBD1 is a possible D gene (5 bases). This sequence was found in a male donor at least 60 years old with stage II squamous cell lung carcinoma. CDR3 DNA sequence: TGTGCCAGCAGCCAAACTGACAGAACCTACGAGCAGTACTTC. Encoded protein: CASSQTDRTYEQYF.